The source of this TCR beta chain is a study of blood T cell repertoires in COVID-19. On the study more broadly: Material from acute and convalescent COVID-19 was sourced from the United States, Italy and Spain. T cells, B-cell-depleted T cells, or PBMCs supplied cDNA or gDNA.

Germline CDR1 is DFQATT and CDR2 is SNEGSKA (reference sequence). The V gene lost 3 bases and the J gene lost 4 bases, with 19 bases spanning the gap. This CDR3 has 15 amino acids. This clone was observed a few times. Original analysis: Estimation of nucleated cell counts relied on the amplification of reference gene primers. The protocol was immunoSEQ multiplex PCR, while the TCRdb copy is restricted to in-frame clones and leaves out a portion. V, J and clone size were drawn from that table, and D and trimming were deduced from the DNA. The sample records tens of thousands of clones, around four fifths being singletons.

The sequencing sample was made of peripheral blood. V usage is TRBV20-1 and J usage is TRBJ2-7; D perhaps matches TRBD2 (5 bases). The origin of this receptor is an elderly woman with acute or convalescent COVID-19. This chain's CDR3 is CSASPRYRDAYEQYF. The CDR3, as DNA: TGCAGTGCTAGTCCCCGGTACCGGGATGCGTACGAGCAGTACTTC.